One TCR beta chain is described in this entry. CDR3 sequences, V/J genes, frequencies and template counts came from survey-depth TCRbeta sequencing. The data were produced by immunoSEQ multiplex PCR, yet TCRdb's version contains in-frame clones alone and is incomplete. This sample carries some 43,000 clones, 80% to 95% of them seen once, and the ten largest clones take approximately 3.9%. This entry comes from a study of tissue T cells after allogeneic stem cell transplantation. As for the study in general: Gastrointestinal graft-versus-host disease was present in all patients, each treated with several therapy lines.

CDR3 length equals 15 residues. Germline V gene lookup returns CDR1 SGDLS and CDR2 YYNGEE. V lost 4 bases and J lost 7, with 17 bases in between. The sample in question was blood, obtained before transplantation. The J gene is TRBJ2-2, the V gene TRBV9, with D possibly TRBD1 on 6 matching bases. This sequence was found in a woman between 35 and 75 years old who later had graft-versus-host disease after an allogeneic stem cell transplant. CDR3 coding DNA: TGTGCCAGCAGCTCCGCCGGGACATTCGACGGGGAGCTGTTTTTT. This encodes CASSSAGTFDGELFF.